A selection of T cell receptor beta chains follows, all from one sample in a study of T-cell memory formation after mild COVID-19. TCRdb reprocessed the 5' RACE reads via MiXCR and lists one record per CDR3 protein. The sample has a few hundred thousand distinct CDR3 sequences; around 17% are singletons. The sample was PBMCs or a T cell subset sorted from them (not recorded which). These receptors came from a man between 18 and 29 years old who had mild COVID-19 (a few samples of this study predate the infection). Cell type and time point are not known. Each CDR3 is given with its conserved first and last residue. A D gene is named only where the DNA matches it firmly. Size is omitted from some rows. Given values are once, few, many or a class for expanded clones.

cdr3_aa: CSARDPFSGGAYTQYF
cdr3_nt: TGCAGTGCTAGAGACCCGTTTAGCGGGGGGGCGTATACGCAGTATTTT
clone_size: many
v_call: TRBV20-1
d_call: TRBD2
cdr3_length: 16
j_call: TRBJ2-3

cdr3_aa: CAISESRETQYF
cdr3_nt: TGTGCCATCAGTGAGTCGAGAGAGACCCAGTACTTC
clone_size: few
v_call: TRBV10-3
d_call: -
cdr3_length: 12
j_call: TRBJ2-5

cdr3_aa: CASRRTSGRTDTQYF
cdr3_nt: TGTGCCAGCAGACGTACTAGCGGACGCACAGATACGCAGTATTTT
clone_size: -
v_call: TRBV12-3/TRBV12-4
d_call: TRBD2
cdr3_length: 15
j_call: TRBJ2-3

cdr3_aa: CSSGLAGPRDTQYF
cdr3_nt: TGCAGCTCCGGACTAGCGGGGCCTAGGGATACGCAGTATTTT
clone_size: -
v_call: TRBV29-1
d_call: TRBD2
cdr3_length: 14
j_call: TRBJ2-3

cdr3_aa: CASSGRGLTGELFF
cdr3_nt: TGTGCCAGCAGCGGCCGGGGTCTCACCGGGGAGCTGTTTTTT
clone_size: -
v_call: TRBV9
d_call: -
cdr3_length: 14
j_call: TRBJ2-2

cdr3_aa: CASSDPGKAAFF
cdr3_nt: TGCGCCAGCAGCGATCCAGGGAAGGCAGCTTTCTTT
clone_size: many
v_call: TRBV5-1
d_call: -
cdr3_length: 12
j_call: TRBJ1-1

cdr3_aa: CASSIGTGKRYYEQYF
cdr3_nt: TGTGCCAGCAGCATTGGGACAGGGAAGAGGTACTACGAGCAGTACTTC
clone_size: many
v_call: TRBV21-1
d_call: -
cdr3_length: 16
j_call: TRBJ2-7

cdr3_aa: CSAAVKQGLYSPLHF
cdr3_nt: TGCAGTGCCGCGGTGAAACAGGGGCTCTATTCACCCCTCCACTTT
clone_size: -
v_call: TRBV20-1
d_call: TRBD1
cdr3_length: 15
j_call: TRBJ1-6

cdr3_aa: CSANAGQGRYEQYF
cdr3_nt: TGCAGTGCTAACGCGGGACAGGGACGGTACGAGCAGTACTTC
clone_size: -
v_call: TRBV20-1
d_call: TRBD1
cdr3_length: 14
j_call: TRBJ2-7

cdr3_aa: CASSKGRREGTTRGETQYF
cdr3_nt: TGTGCCAGCAGCAAGGGTCGAAGGGAGGGAACAACCCGGGGGGAGACCCAGTACTTC
clone_size: few
v_call: TRBV21-1
d_call: -
cdr3_length: 19
j_call: TRBJ2-5

cdr3_aa: CASSQDLKGANEQFF
cdr3_nt: TGTGCCAGCAGCCAAGATCTGAAGGGGGCGAATGAGCAGTTCTTC
clone_size: many
v_call: TRBV4-2
d_call: TRBD1
cdr3_length: 15
j_call: TRBJ2-1

cdr3_aa: CASSLATSWETQYF
cdr3_nt: TGTGCCAGCAGCTTAGCAACTAGCTGGGAGACCCAGTACTTC
clone_size: few
v_call: TRBV11-2
d_call: -
cdr3_length: 14
j_call: TRBJ2-5

cdr3_aa: CASSLLGLGREAFF
cdr3_nt: TGTGCCAGCAGCTTACTGGGGCTTGGACGAGAAGCTTTCTTT
clone_size: -
v_call: TRBV7-9
d_call: -
cdr3_length: 14
j_call: TRBJ1-1

cdr3_aa: CASSTLSRGSNEQFF
cdr3_nt: TGTGCCAGCAGTACCCTGAGCCGGGGGAGCAATGAGCAGTTCTTC
clone_size: few
v_call: TRBV6-2/TRBV6-3
d_call: -
cdr3_length: 15
j_call: TRBJ2-1

cdr3_aa: CASSQDRAYEQYF
cdr3_nt: TGCGCCAGCAGCCAAGATAGGGCCTACGAGCAGTACTTC
clone_size: many
v_call: TRBV4-3
d_call: -
cdr3_length: 13
j_call: TRBJ2-7

cdr3_aa: CASSPGTRAYNEQFF
cdr3_nt: TGTGCCAGCAGCCCAGGGACTAGAGCCTACAATGAGCAGTTCTTC
clone_size: -
v_call: TRBV3-1
d_call: TRBD2
cdr3_length: 15
j_call: TRBJ2-1

cdr3_aa: CASSEQGFYGYGYTF
cdr3_nt: TGTGCCAGCAGTGAACAGGGGTTCTACGGCTATGGCTACACCTTC
clone_size: few
v_call: TRBV12-3/TRBV12-4
d_call: TRBD1
cdr3_length: 15
j_call: TRBJ1-2

cdr3_aa: CASSLIVPIAITGTDTQYF
cdr3_nt: TGCGCCAGCAGCTTGATCGTCCCCATAGCGATTACGGGCACAGATACGCAGTATTTT
clone_size: few
v_call: TRBV5-1
d_call: -
cdr3_length: 19
j_call: TRBJ2-3

cdr3_aa: CASSLTESSYNEQFF
cdr3_nt: TGTGCCAGCAGCTTAACGGAGAGCTCCTACAATGAGCAGTTCTTC
clone_size: -
v_call: TRBV7-2
d_call: -
cdr3_length: 15
j_call: TRBJ2-1

cdr3_aa: CASSPNPGPIPDTQYF
cdr3_nt: TGTGCCAGCAGCCCTAATCCGGGGCCCATTCCAGATACGCAGTATTTT
clone_size: -
v_call: TRBV7-7
d_call: -
cdr3_length: 16
j_call: TRBJ2-3

cdr3_aa: CSEWGLFTDTQYF
cdr3_nt: TGCAGCGAATGGGGCCTTTTCACAGATACGCAGTATTTT
clone_size: few
v_call: TRBV29-1
d_call: -
cdr3_length: 13
j_call: TRBJ2-3

cdr3_aa: CASSEPDLGKETQYF
cdr3_nt: TGTGCCAGCAGCGAGCCAGACCTAGGGAAAGAGACCCAGTACTTC
clone_size: few
v_call: TRBV2
d_call: -
cdr3_length: 15
j_call: TRBJ2-5

cdr3_aa: CASSLRPGEGKGTGELFF
cdr3_nt: TGTGCCAGCAGCTTACGTCCGGGGGAGGGGAAAGGCACCGGGGAGCTGTTTTTT
clone_size: -
v_call: TRBV7-3
d_call: TRBD2
cdr3_length: 18
j_call: TRBJ2-2

cdr3_aa: CASSLFPNPRDGTYEQYF
cdr3_nt: TGTGCCAGCAGTCTATTCCCCAATCCCCGGGACGGCACCTACGAGCAGTACTTC
clone_size: few
v_call: TRBV12-3/TRBV12-4
d_call: -
cdr3_length: 18
j_call: TRBJ2-7

cdr3_aa: CASSPRTRDYYTDTQYF
cdr3_nt: TGTGCCAGCAGCCCACGAACACGGGACTACTACACAGATACGCAGTATTTT
clone_size: few
v_call: TRBV9
d_call: TRBD2
cdr3_length: 17
j_call: TRBJ2-3

cdr3_aa: CASSYRGGQYTQYF
cdr3_nt: TGTGCCAGCAGTTACCGGGGGGGGCAATATACGCAGTATTTT
clone_size: -
v_call: TRBV12-3/TRBV12-4
d_call: TRBD2
cdr3_length: 14
j_call: TRBJ2-3